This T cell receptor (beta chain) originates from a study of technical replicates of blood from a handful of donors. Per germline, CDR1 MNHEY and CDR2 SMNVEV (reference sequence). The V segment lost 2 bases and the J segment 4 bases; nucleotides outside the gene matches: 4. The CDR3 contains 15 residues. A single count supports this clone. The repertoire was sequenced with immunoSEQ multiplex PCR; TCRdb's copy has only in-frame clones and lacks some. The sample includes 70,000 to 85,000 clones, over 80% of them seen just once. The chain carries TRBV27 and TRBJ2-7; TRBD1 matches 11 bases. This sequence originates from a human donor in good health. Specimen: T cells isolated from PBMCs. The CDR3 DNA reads TGTGCCAGCAGTTTAAGGACAGGGGGCATGTACGAGCAGTACTTC. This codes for CASSLRTGGMYEQYF.